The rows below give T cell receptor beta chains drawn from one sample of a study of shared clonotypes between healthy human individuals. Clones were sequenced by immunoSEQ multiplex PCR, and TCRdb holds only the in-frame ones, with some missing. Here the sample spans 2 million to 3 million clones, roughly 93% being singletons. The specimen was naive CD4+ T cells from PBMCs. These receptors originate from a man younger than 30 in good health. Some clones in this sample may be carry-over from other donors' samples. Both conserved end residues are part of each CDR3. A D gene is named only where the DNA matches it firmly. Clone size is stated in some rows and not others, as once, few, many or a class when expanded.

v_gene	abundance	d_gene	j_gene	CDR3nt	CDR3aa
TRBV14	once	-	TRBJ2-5	TGTGCCAGCAGCCAAGATCGAAGTGGGACCCAGTACTTC	CASSQDRSGTQYF
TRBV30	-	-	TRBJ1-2	TGTGCCTGGACATACAACTATGGCTACACCTTC	CAWTYNYGYTF
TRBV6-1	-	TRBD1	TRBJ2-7	TGTGCCAGCAGTGTCAGGACAGGGAGGACGGGCTTTTCCTACGAGCAGTACTTC	CASSVRTGRTGFSYEQYF
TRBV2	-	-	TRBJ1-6	TGTGCCAGCAGTGAGACTGGCTTCAATTCACCCCTCCACTTT	CASSETGFNSPLHF
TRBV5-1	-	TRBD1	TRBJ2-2	TGCGCCAGCAGTAATGGGTCCCCGGGACAGGGGGCCCACACCGGGGAGCTGTTTTTT	CASSNGSPGQGAHTGELFF
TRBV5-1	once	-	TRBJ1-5	TGCGCCAGCAGCTCGGACCCCGGGGGTCAGCCCCAGCATTTT	CASSSDPGGQPQHF
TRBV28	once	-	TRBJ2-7	TGTGCCAGCAGAGATCCTAGGACTTACGAGCAGTACTTC	CASRDPRTYEQYF
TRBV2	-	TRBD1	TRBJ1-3	TGTGCCAGTCGGACAGGGCTCAGCTCTGGAAACACCATATATTTT	CASRTGLSSGNTIYF
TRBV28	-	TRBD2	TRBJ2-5	TGTGCCAGCCACCACAATAGCGGGAGGGGCGAGACCCAGTACTTC	CASHHNSGRGETQYF
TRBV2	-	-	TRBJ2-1	TGTGCCAGCAGATCCTTAAAGGGCGGTGGGAATGAGCAGTTCTTC	CASRSLKGGGNEQFF
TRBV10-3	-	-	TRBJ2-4	TGTGCCATCAGTGACCCGCGGGACGGAAAAAACATTCAGTACTTC	CAISDPRDGKNIQYF
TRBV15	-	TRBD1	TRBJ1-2	TGTGCCACCAGCATGGGGACAGCCTATGGCTACACCTTC	CATSMGTAYGYTF
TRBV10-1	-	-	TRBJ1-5	TGCGCCAGCGGGGGCTGGCAGCCCCAGCATTTT	CASGGWQPQHF
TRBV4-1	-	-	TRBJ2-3	TGCGCCAGCAGCCAAGTTGGTGTGGGTCAGACAGATACGCAGTATTTT	CASSQVGVGQTDTQYF
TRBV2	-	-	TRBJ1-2	TGTGCCAGCAGTGAAGTCGTTGTAGGGCGTAACTATGGCTACACCTTC	CASSEVVVGRNYGYTF
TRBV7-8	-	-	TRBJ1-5	TGTGCCAGCAGCAAAGCCCGGGACGCTTCGAGAGTGCCCCAGCATTTT	CASSKARDASRVPQHF
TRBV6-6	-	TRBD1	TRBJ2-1	TGTGCCAGCAGTCCCCGGACAGGGAATGAGCAGTTCTTC	CASSPRTGNEQFF
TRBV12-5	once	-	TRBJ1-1	TGTGCTAGTGGTTTGGAGGTCAACACTGAAGCTTTCTTT	CASGLEVNTEAFF
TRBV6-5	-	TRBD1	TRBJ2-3	TGTGCCAGCAGTTGGGACAGGGTTACAGATACGCAGTATTTT	CASSWDRVTDTQYF
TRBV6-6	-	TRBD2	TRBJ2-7	TGTGCCAGCAGTGCGACTAGCCAGAGCTCCTACGAGCAGTACTTC	CASSATSQSSYEQYF
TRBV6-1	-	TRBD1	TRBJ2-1	TGTGCCAGCAGTGAAGCACTACAGGGGGGTTTGATCTTC	CASSEALQGGLIF
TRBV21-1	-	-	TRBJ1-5	TGTGCCAGCAGCAAAGGGAACTGGAGGACAGGAGACCAAGACCTAAGCAATCAGCCCCAGCATTTT	CASSKGNWRTGDQDLSNQPQHF
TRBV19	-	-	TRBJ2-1	TGTGCCAGTAGTATAGAACGTGGGGTGGGGTACAATGAGCAGTTCTTC	CASSIERGVGYNEQFF
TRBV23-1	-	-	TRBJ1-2	TGCGCCAGCAGACAACAGCCCCAGGGGCCGGCTAACTATGGCTACACCTTC	CASRQQPQGPANYGYTF
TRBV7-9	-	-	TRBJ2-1	TGTGCCAGCGGATCGTACAATGAGCAGTTCTTC	CASGSYNEQFF
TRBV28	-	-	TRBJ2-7	TGTGCCAGCAGTTCCATCCCGATACTTAGCGGCTACGAGCAGTACTTC	CASSSIPILSGYEQYF
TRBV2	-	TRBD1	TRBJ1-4	TGTGCCAGCAGTGGAGACAGGGCAACTAATGAAAAACTGTTTTTT	CASSGDRATNEKLFF
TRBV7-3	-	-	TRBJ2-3	TGTGCCAGCAGCTTAGACCCCCGGTCGGAGCGCACAGATACGCAGTATTTT	CASSLDPRSERTDTQYF
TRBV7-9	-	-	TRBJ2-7	TGTGCCAGCAGCAAGAGGGAGTCGGGGGAAGGCGAGCAGTACTTC	CASSKRESGEGEQYF
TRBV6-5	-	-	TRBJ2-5	TGTGCCAGCAAGCCCCCGGCGAAGGGGGAGACCCAGTACTTC	CASKPPAKGETQYF
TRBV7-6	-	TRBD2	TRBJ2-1	TGTGCCAGCAACTTAATAGCGGGAGCATCGTACAATGAGCAGTTCTTC	CASNLIAGASYNEQFF
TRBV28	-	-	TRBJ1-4	TGTGCCAGCGAGAGACAGTCCCTAGGTGAAAAACTGTTTTTT	CASERQSLGEKLFF
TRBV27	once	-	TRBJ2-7	TGTGCCAGCAGTTTATCCGGGCGGTCTCCCTACGAGCAGTACTTC	CASSLSGRSPYEQYF
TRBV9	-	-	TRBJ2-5	TGTGCCAGCAGCGTCTCCCCGAGCGGTACGGGGGAGACCCAGTACTTC	CASSVSPSGTGETQYF
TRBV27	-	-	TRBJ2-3	TGTGCCAGCAGTTTTTTGGGGGATACGCAGTATTTT	CASSFLGDTQYF
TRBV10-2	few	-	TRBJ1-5	TGCGCCAGCAGTGAGGGACAGCCTCAGCCCCAGCATTTT	CASSEGQPQPQHF
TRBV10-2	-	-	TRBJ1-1	TGCGCCAGCCTATCATCCCAGGGTTGGAACACTGAAGCTTTCTTT	CASLSSQGWNTEAFF
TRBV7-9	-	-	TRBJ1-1	TGTGCCAGCAGCCCGAGCACAGGGTTTACTTTCTTT	CASSPSTGFTFF
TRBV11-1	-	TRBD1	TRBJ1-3	TGTGCCAGCAGCCTACCAGGGGGAGCCACTGGAAACACCATATATTTT	CASSLPGGATGNTIYF
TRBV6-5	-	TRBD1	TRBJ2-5	TGTGCCAGCAGTCTCACAGGGGTTGAGGAGACCCAGTACTTC	CASSLTGVEETQYF
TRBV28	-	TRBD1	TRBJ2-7	TGTGCCAGCAGCGGCTGGACAGGGCCTTTAGGATCCTACGAGCAGTACTTC	CASSGWTGPLGSYEQYF
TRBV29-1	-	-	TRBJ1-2	TGCAGCGTTGACGGGCGGCAGGTCAATGGCTACACCTTC	CSVDGRQVNGYTF
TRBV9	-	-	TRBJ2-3	TGTGCCAGCAGCGCAATGGACGGCACAGATACGCAGTATTTT	CASSAMDGTDTQYF
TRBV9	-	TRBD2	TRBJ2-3	TGTGCCAGCAACACGATGGGACTAGCGGAGAATACGCAGTATTTT	CASNTMGLAENTQYF
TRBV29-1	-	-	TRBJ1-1	TGCGGAGGGGCATGGGCCGGCACTGAAGCTTTCTTT	CGGAWAGTEAFF
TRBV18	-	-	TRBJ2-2	TGTGCCAGCTCACCACCTGGCGACACCGGGGAGCTGTTTTTT	CASSPPGDTGELFF
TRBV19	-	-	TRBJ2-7	TGTGCCAGTATGGAGGCCGGCAGACCAACCTACGAGCAGTACTTC	CASMEAGRPTYEQYF
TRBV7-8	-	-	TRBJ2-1	TGTGCCAGCAGCCCCGGGAGAGCCTCCTACAATGAGCAGTTCTTC	CASSPGRASYNEQFF
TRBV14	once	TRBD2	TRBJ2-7	TGTGCCAGCAGCCAAGTGCGGGCGGGAGGCCGAACCTACGAGCAGTACTTC	CASSQVRAGGRTYEQYF
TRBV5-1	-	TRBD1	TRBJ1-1	TGCGCCAGCAGCTCGGGTCCGGGACAGATTTTTCTTAACACTGAAGCTTTCTTT	CASSSGPGQIFLNTEAFF
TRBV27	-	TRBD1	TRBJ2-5	TGTGCCAGCAGTGCCAGGGACAGTTGGGAGACCCAGTACTTC	CASSARDSWETQYF
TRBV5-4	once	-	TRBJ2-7	TGTGCCAGCAGCTTGGGCAGGGGAGCCCCCTACGAGCAGTACTTC	CASSLGRGAPYEQYF
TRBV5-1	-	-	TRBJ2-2	TGCGCCAGCAGCTTGGCCCCCGGGGGCCCGAACACCGGGGAGCTGTTTTTT	CASSLAPGGPNTGELFF
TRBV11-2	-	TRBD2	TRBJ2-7	TGTGCCAGCAGCCTCAGAGCGGGAGGGGTCTCCTACGAGCAGTACTTC	CASSLRAGGVSYEQYF